This entry is about one T cell receptor (beta chain). This entry is derived from a study of blood T cell repertoires in COVID-19. For the study at large: Samples of COVID-19 (acute and convalescent) were obtained from the United States, Italy and Spain. PBMCs, B-cell-depleted T cells, or T cells were the source of the cDNA or gDNA that made up the material.

Per the study methods: It was from reference gene primer amplification that nucleated cell counts were estimated. Some clones are missing from TCRdb's copy, which holds only in-frame ones; the method was immunoSEQ multiplex PCR. Clone size and V and J calls were adopted from that table, with D and trimming inferred from the DNA. The sample lists about 200,000 clones, approximately 86% occurring once. The germline V gene has CDR1 LGHDT and CDR2 YNNKEL (reference sequence). The CDR3 consists of 15 residues. V lost 5 bases, J lost 2 bases, and 5 bases stayed unmatched. This receptor was taken from a man in his fifties or sixties with acute or convalescent COVID-19. Sequenced material: peripheral blood. V and J are TRBV3-1 (or the pseudogene TRBV3-2) and TRBJ2-1; 8 bases align to TRBD2. The CDR3 DNA reads TGTGCCAGCAGCAAAGCGGGGGTCGCCTACAATGAGCAGTTCTTC. Translating it yields CASSKAGVAYNEQFF.